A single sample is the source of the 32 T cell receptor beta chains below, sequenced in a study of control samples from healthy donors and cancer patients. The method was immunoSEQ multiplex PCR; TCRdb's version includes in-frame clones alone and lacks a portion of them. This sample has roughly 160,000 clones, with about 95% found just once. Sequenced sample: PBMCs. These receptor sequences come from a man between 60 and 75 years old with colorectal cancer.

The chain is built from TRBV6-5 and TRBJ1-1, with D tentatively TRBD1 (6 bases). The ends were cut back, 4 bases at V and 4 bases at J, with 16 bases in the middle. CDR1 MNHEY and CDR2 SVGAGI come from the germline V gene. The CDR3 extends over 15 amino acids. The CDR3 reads CASSSQRGSVTEAFF. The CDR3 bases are TGTGCCAGCAGTTCACAAAGGGGGTCGGTCACTGAAGCTTTCTTT.

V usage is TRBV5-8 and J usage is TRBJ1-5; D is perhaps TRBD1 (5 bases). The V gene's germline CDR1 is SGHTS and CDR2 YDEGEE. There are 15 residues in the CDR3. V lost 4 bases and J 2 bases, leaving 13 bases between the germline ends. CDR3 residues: CASSTRADGNQPQHF. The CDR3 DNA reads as TGTGCCAGCAGCACCAGGGCGGATGGCAATCAGCCCCAGCATTTT. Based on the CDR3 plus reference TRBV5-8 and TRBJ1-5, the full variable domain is EAGVTQSPTHLIKTRGQQATLRCSPISGHTSVYWYQQALGLGLQFLLWYDEGEERNRGNFPPRFSGRQFPNYSSELNVNALELEDSALYLCASSTRADGNQPQHFGDGTRLSIL.

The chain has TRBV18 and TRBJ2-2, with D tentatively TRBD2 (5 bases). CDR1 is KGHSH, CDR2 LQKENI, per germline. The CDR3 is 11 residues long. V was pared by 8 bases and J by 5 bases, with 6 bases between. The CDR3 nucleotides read TGTGCCAGCCGGACTACCGGGGAGCTGTTTTTT. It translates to CASRTTGELFF.

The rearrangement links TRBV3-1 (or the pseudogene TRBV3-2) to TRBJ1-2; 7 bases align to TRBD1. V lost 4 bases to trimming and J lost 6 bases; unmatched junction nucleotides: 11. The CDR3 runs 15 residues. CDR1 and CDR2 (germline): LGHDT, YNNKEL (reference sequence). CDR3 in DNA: TGTGCCAGCAGCCCCCTAGCAGGGGGGTCGAATGGCTACACCTTC. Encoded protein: CASSPLAGGSNGYTF.

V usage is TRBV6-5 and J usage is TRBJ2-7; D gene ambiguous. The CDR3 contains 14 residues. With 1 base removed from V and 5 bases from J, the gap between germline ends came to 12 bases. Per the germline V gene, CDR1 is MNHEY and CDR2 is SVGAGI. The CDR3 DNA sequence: TGTGCCAGCAGTTACTATATAGGGTCTAACGAGCAGTACTTC. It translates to CASSYYIGSNEQYF.

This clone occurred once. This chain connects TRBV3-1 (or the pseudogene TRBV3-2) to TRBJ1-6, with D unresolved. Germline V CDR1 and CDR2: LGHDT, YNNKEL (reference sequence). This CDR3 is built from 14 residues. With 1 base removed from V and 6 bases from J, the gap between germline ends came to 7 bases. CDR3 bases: TGTGCCAGCAGCCAAGGTCAGATTAATTCACCCCTCCACTTT. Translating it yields CASSQGQINSPLHF.

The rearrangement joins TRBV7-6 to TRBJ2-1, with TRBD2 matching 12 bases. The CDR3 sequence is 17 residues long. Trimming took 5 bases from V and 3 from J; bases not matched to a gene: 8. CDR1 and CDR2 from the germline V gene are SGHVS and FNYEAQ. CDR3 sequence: CASSVPTSGGHYNEQFF. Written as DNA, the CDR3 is TGTGCCAGCAGCGTCCCGACTAGCGGGGGCCACTACAATGAGCAGTTCTTC.

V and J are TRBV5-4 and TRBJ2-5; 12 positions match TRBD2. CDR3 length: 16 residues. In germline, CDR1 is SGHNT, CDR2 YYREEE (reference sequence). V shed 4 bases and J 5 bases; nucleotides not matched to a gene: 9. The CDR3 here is CASSVSSGGAWETQYF. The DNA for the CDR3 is TGTGCCAGCAGCGTATCTAGCGGGGGGGCTTGGGAGACCCAGTACTTC.

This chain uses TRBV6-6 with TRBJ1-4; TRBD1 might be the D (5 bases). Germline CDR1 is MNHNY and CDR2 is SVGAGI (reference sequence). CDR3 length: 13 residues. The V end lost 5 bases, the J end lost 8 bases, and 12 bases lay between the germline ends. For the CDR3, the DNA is TGTGCCAGCAGTCTCCGGGGCGGGGAAAAACTGTTTTTT. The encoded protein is CASSLRGGEKLFF.

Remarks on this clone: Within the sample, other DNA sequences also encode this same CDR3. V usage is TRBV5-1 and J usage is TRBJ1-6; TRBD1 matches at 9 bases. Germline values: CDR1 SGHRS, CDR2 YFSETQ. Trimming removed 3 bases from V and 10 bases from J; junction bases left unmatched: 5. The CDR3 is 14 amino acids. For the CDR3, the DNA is TGCGCCAGCAGCTCGGGACAGGGAATATCACCCCTCCACTTT. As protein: CASSSGQGISPLHF.

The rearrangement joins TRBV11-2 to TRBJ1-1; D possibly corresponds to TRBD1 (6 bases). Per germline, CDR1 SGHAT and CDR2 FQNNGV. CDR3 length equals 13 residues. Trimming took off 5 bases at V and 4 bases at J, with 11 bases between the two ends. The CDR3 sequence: CASSPQGPTEAFF. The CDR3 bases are TGTGCCAGCAGCCCACAGGGTCCCACTGAAGCTTTCTTT. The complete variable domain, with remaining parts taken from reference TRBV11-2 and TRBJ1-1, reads EAGVAQSPRYKIIEKRQSVAFWCNPISGHATLYWYQQILGQGPKLLIQFQNNGVVDDSQLPKDRFSAERLKGVDSTLKIQPAKLEDSAVYLCASSPQGPTEAFFGQGTRLTVV.

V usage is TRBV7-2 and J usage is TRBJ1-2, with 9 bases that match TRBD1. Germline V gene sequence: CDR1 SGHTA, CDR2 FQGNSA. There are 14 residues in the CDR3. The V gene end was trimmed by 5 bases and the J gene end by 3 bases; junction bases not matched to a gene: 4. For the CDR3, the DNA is TGTGCCAGCAGCCCCGGGACAGGGTACTATGGCTACACCTTC. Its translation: CASSPGTGYYGYTF.

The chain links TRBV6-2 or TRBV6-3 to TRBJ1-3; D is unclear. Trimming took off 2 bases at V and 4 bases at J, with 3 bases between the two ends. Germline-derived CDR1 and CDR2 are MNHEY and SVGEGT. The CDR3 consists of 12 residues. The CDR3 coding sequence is TGTGCCAGCAGTTACCTCGGAAACACCATATATTTT. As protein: CASSYLGNTIYF.

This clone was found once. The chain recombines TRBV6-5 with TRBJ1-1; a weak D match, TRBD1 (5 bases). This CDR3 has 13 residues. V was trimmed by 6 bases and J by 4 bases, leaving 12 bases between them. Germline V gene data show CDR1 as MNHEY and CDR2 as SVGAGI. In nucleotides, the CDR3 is TGTGCCAGCAGCCAGCAAGGGGTCACTGAAGCTTTCTTT. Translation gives CASSQQGVTEAFF.

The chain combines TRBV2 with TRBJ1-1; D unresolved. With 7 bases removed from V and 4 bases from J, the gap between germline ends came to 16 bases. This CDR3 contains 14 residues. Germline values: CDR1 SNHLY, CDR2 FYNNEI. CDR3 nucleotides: TGTGCCAGCACCTGGACCGGGCGGGGCACTGAAGCTTTCTTT. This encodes CASTWTGRGTEAFF.

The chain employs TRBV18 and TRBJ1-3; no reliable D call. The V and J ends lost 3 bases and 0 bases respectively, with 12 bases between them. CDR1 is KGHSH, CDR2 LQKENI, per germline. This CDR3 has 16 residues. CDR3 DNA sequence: TGTGCCAGCTCACCGGTGCTCGCAACCTCTGGAAACACCATATATTTT. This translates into CASSPVLATSGNTIYF.

The DNA of the CDR3 is TGTGCCAGCAGCCCTGACAGGGGCGGGGGCTACACCTTC. It specifies CASSPDRGGGYTF. J is TRBJ1-2 and V is TRBV7-2; 8 bases map to TRBD1. Germline loops: CDR1 SGHTA, CDR2 FQGNSA. The CDR3 length is 13 residues. V was clipped by 5 bases and J by 8 bases; unmatched bases: 7.

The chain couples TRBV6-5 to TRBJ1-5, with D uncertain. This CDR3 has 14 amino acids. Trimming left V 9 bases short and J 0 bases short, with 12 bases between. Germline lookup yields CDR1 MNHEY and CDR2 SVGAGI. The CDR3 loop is CASAGGYSNQPQHF. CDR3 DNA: TGTGCCAGTGCGGGTGGCTATAGCAATCAGCCCCAGCATTTT.

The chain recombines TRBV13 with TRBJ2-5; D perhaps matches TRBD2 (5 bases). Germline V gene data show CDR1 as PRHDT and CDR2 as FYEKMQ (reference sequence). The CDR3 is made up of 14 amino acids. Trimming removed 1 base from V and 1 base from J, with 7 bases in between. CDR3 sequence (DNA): TGTGCCAGCAGCTTAGCGGGGATCCAAGAGACCCAGTACTTC. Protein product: CASSLAGIQETQYF.

The CDR3 sequence is CASKEGGTLQQYF. The DNA for the CDR3 is TGCGCCAGCAAGGAGGGAGGGACGCTACAGCAGTACTTC. This chain links TRBV5-1 with TRBJ2-7, with 7 bases aligning to TRBD2. V lost 6 bases to trimming and J lost 8 bases; unmatched junction nucleotides: 11. Germline V gene data show CDR1 as SGHRS and CDR2 as YFSETQ. This CDR3 is 13 amino acids long.

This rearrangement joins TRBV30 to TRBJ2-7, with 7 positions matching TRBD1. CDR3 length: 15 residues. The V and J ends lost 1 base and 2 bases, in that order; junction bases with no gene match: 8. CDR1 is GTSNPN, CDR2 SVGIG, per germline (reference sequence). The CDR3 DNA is TGTGCCTGGAGTGCCTACAGGGGACCCCCCTACGAGCAGTACTTC. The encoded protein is CAWSAYRGPPYEQYF. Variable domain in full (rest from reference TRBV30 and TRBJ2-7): SQTIHQWPATLVQPVGSPLSLECTVEGTSNPNLYWYRQAAGRGLQLLFYSVGIGQISSEVPQNLSASRPQDRQFILSSKKLLLSDSGFYLCAWSAYRGPPYEQYFGPGTRLTVT.

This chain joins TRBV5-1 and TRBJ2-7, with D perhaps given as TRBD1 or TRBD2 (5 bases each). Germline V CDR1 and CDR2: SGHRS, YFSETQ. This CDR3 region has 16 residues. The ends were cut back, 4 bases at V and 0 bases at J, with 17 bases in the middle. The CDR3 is CASSPGTARLSYEQYF. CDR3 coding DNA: TGCGCCAGCAGCCCCGGGACGGCGAGGCTCTCCTACGAGCAGTACTTC.

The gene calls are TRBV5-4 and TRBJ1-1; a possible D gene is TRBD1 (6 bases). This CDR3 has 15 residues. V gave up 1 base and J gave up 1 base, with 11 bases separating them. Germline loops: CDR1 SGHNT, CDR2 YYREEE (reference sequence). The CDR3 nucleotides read TGTGCCAGCAGCTTGAAGGGAGGGGGGAACACTGAAGCTTTCTTT. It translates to CASSLKGGGNTEAFF.

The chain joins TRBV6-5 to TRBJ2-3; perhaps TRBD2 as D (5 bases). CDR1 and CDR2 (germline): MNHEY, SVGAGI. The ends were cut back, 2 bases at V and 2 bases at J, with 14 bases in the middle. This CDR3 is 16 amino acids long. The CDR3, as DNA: TGTGCCAGCAGTTACCAGGTCGGGAAATACACAGATACGCAGTATTTT. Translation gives CASSYQVGKYTDTQYF.

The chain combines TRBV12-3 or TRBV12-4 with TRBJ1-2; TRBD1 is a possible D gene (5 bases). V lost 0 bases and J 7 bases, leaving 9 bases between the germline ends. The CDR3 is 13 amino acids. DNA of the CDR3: TGTGCCAGCAGTTTAGCCAGGGTAGGTGGCTACACCTTC. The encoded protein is CASSLARVGGYTF.

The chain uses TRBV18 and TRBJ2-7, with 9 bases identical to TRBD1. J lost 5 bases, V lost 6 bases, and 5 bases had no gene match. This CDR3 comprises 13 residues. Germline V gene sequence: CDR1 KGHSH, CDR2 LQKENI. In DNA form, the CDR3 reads TGTGCCAGCTCCCAGGGACAGGGAAACGAGCAGTACTTC. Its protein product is CASSQGQGNEQYF.

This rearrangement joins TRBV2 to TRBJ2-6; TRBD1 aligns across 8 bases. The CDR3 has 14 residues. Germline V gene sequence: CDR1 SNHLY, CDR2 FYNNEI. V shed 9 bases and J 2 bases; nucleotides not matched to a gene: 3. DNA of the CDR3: TGTGCCAGGGACAGGGTCCCTGGGGCCAACGTCCTGACTTTC. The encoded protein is CARDRVPGANVLTF.

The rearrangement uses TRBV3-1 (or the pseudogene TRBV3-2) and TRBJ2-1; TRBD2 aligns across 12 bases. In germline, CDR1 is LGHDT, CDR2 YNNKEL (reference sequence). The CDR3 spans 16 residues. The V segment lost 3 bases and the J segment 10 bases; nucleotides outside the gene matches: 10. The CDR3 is CASSHVRLAGVREQFF. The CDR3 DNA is TGTGCCAGCAGCCATGTCCGACTAGCGGGGGTGAGGGAGCAGTTCTTC.

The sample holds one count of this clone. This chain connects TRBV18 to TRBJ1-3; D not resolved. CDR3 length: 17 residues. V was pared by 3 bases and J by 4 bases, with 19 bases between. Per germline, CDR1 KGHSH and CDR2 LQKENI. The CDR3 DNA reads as TGTGCCAGCTCACCGTCGCCATCCGGGGTCGCGGGAAACACCATATATTTT. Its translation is CASSPSPSGVAGNTIYF.

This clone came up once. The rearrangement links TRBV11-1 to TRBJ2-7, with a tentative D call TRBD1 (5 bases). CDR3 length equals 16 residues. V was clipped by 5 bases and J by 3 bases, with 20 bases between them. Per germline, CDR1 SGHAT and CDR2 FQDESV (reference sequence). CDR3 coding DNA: TGTGCCAGCAGCACCGCAGGGTGGAGAGGTTACTACGAGCAGTACTTC. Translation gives CASSTAGWRGYYEQYF.

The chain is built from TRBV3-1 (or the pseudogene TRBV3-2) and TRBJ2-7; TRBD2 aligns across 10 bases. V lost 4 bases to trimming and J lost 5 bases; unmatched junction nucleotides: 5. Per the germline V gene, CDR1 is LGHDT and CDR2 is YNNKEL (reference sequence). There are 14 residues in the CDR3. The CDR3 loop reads CASSRSSGGNEQYF. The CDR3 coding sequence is TGTGCCAGCAGCCGGTCTAGCGGGGGAAACGAGCAGTACTTC.

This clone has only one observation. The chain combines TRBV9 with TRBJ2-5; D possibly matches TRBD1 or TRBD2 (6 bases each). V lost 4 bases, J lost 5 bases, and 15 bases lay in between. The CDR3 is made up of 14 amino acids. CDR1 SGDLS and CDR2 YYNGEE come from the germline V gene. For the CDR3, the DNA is TGTGCCAGCAGCCCCCGGAGGGGGGTGGAGACCCAGTACTTC. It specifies CASSPRRGVETQYF.